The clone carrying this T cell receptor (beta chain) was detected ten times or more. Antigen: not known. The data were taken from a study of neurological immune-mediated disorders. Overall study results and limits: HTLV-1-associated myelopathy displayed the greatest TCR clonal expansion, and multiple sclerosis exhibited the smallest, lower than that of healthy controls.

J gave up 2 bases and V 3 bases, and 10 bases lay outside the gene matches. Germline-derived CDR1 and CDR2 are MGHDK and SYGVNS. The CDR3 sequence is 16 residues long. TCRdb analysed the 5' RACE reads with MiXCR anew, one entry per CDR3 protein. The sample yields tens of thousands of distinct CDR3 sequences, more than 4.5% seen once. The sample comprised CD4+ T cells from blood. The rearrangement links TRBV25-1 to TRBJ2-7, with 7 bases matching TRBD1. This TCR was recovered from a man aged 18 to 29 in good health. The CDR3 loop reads CASSEPVDRRAYEQYF. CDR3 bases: TGTGCCAGCAGTGAGCCTGTGGACAGGAGAGCCTACGAGCAGTACTTC.